This T cell receptor beta chain was profiled in a study of shared clonotypes between healthy human individuals. Study results and caveats: Among four donors, around 5% of naive CD4 clonotypes were found in common.

Profiled with immunoSEQ multiplex PCR; TCRdb holds only in-frame clones, not every one. The sample holds some 600,000 clones; 95% to 97% are singletons and the top ten take 0.11%. Germline CDR1 and CDR2: SGDLS and YYNGEE. The CDR3 sequence is 15 residues long. Trimming removed 0 bases from V and 5 bases from J, with 15 bases in between. This clone was counted once. Its antigen is not identified. CD45RO-negative cells were positively selected for CCR7, leaving out terminally differentiated effector memory CD45RA+ cells. Donors, without exception, were Caucasian adults residing in Nashville, Tennessee. The sequence came from a woman in her twenties or thirties in good health. The sequenced sample consisted of naive CD8+ T cells sorted from blood. The chain recombines TRBV9 with TRBJ2-7; D might be TRBD2 (5 bases). CDR3 protein: CASSVVGGERHEQYF. The CDR3 DNA sequence: TGTGCCAGCAGCGTAGTAGGTGGGGAGCGGCACGAGCAGTACTTC.